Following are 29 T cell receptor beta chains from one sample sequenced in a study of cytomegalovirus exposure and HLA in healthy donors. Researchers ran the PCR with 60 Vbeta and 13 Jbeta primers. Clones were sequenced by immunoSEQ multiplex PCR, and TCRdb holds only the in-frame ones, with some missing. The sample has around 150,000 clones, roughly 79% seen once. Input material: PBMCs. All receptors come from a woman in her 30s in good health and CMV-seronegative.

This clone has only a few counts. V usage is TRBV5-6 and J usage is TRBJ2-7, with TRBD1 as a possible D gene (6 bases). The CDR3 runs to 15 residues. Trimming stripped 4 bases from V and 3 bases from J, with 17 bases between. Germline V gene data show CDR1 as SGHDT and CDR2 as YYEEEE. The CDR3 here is CASSATPNRDYEQYF. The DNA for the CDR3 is TGTGCCAGCAGCGCCACGCCTAACAGGGACTACGAGCAGTACTTC.

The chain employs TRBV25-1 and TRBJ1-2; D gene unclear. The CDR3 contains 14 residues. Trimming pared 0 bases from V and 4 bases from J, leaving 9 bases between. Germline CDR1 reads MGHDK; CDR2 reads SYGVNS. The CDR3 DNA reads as TGTGCCAGCAGTGAATACGGTATTCTCTATGGCTACACCTTC. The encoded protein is CASSEYGILYGYTF.

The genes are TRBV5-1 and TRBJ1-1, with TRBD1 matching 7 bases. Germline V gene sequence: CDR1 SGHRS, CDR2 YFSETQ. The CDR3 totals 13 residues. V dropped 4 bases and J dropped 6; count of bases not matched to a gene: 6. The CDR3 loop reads CASSAGQAAEAFF. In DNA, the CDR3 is TGCGCCAGCAGCGCCGGACAGGCGGCTGAAGCTTTCTTT.

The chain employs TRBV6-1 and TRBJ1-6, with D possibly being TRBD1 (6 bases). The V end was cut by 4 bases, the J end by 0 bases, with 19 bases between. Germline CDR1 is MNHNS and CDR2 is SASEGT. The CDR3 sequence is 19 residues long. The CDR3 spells CASSATGPTLSSYNSPLHF. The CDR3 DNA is TGTGCCAGCAGTGCTACAGGGCCCACCTTAAGCTCCTATAATTCACCCCTCCACTTT.

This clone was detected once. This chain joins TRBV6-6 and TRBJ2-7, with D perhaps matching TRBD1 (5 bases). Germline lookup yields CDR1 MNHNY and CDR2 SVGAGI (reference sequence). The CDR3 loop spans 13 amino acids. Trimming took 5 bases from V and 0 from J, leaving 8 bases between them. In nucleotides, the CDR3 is TGTGCCAGCAGTGGGGCAGACTCCTACGAGCAGTACTTC. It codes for CASSGADSYEQYF.

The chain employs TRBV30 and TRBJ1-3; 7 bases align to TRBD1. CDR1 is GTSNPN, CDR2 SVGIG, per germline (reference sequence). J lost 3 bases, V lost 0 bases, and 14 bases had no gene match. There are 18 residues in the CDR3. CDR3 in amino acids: CAWSVGSSDRFFGNTIYF. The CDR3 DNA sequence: TGTGCCTGGAGTGTAGGCTCGTCGGACAGGTTCTTTGGAAACACCATATATTTT.

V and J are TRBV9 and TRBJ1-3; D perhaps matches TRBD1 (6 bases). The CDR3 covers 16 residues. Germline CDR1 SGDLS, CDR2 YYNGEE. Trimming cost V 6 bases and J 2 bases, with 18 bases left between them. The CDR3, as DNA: TGTGCCAGCACCCCGGGGGGCTTGTTGGCTGGAAACACCATATATTTT. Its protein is CASTPGGLLAGNTIYF.

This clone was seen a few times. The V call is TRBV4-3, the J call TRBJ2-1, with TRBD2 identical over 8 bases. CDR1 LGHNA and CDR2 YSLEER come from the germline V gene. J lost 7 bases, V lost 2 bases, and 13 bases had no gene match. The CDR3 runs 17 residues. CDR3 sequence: CASSQSLSGGLGNEQFF. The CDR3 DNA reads TGCGCCAGCAGCCAATCCCTCAGCGGGGGTCTGGGTAATGAGCAGTTCTTC.

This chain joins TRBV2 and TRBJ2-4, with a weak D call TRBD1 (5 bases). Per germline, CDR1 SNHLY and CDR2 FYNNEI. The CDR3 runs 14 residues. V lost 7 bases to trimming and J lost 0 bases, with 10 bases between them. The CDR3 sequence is CASIAGLAKNIQYF. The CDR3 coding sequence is TGTGCCAGCATAGCAGGGCTAGCCAAAAACATTCAGTACTTC.

CDR3 in amino acids: CASSDGPGNSPLHF. The CDR3 bases are TGTGCCAGCAGTGACGGTCCAGGAAATTCACCCCTCCACTTT. The V and J genes are TRBV2 and TRBJ1-6, with unresolved D. Germline CDR1 and CDR2: SNHLY and FYNNEI. This CDR3 comprises 14 residues. Between the trimmed V and J ends, which lost 3 bases and 7 bases, there was a span of 10 bases.

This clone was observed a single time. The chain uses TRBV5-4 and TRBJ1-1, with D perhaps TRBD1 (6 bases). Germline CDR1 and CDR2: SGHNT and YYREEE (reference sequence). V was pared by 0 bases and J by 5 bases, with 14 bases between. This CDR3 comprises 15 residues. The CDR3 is CASSLEGGRKTEAFF. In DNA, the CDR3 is TGTGCCAGCAGCTTGGAGGGGGGGAGGAAAACTGAAGCTTTCTTT.

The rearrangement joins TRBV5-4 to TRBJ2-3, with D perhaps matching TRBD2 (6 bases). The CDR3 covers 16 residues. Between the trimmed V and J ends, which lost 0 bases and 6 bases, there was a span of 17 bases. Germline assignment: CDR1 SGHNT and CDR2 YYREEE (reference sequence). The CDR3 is CASSLAVGSSGDTQYF. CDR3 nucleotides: TGTGCCAGCAGCTTGGCCGTAGGTTCGAGCGGGGATACGCAGTATTTT.

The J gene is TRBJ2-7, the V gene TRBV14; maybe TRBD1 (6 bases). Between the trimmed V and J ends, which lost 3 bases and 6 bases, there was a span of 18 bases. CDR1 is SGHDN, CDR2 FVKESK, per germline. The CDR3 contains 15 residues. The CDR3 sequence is CASSQTGLLLTEQYF. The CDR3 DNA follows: TGTGCCAGCAGCCAGACAGGCCTACTGCTCACCGAGCAGTACTTC.

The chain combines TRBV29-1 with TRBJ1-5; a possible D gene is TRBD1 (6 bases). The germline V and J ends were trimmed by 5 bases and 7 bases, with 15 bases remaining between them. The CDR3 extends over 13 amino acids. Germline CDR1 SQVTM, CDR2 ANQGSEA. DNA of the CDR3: TGCAGCGTTCGGACCGAGGGGGAGCAGCCCCAGCATTTT. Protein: CSVRTEGEQPQHF.

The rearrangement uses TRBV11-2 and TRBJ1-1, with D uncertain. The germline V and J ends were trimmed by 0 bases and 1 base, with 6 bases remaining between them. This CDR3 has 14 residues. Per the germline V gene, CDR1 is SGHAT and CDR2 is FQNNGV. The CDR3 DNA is TGTGCCAGCAGCTTAGATACTGGGAACACTGAAGCTTTCTTT. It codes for CASSLDTGNTEAFF.

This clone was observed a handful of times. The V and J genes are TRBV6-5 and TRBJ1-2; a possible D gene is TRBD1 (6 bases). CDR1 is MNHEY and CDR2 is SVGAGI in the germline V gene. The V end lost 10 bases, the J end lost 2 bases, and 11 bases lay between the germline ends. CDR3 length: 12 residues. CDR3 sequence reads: CAIQGSNYGYTF. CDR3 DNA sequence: TGTGCCATACAGGGTTCCAACTATGGCTACACCTTC.

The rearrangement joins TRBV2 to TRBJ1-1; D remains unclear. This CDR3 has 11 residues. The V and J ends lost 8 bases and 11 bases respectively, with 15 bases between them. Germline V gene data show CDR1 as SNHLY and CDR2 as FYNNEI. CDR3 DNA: TGTGCCAGCCGTGGCGGGAGTGACGCTTTCTTT. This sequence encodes CASRGGSDAFF.

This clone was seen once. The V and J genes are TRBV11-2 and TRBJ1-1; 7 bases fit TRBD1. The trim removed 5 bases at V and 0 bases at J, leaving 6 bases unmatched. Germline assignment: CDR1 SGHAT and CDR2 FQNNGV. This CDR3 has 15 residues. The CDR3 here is CASSLRDRVNTEAFF. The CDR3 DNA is TGTGCCAGCAGCCTTAGAGACAGGGTGAACACTGAAGCTTTCTTT.

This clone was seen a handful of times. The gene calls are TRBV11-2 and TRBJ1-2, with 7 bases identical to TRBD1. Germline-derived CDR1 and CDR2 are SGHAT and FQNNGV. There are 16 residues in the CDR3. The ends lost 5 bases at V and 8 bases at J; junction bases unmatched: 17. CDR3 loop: CASSASRGGWTRGYTF. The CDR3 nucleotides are TGTGCCAGCAGCGCCAGTCGAGGGGGCTGGACACGGGGCTACACCTTC.

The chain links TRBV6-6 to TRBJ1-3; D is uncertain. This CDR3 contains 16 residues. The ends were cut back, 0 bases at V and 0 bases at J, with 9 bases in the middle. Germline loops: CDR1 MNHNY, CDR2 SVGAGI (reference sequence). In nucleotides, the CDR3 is TGTGCCAGCAGTTACTCGCAGGAGGTCTCTGGAAACACCATATATTTT. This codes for CASSYSQEVSGNTIYF.

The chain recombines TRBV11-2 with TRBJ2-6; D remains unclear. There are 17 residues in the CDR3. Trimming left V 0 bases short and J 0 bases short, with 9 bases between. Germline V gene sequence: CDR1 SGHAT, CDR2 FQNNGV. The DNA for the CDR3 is TGTGCCAGCAGCTTAGAGCTACCCCGCTCTGGGGCCAACGTCCTGACTTTC. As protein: CASSLELPRSGANVLTF.

DNA of the CDR3: TGCGCCAGCAGTCATCGGGACAGGACGGACACTGAAGCTTTCTTT. Translating it yields CASSHRDRTDTEAFF. The genes are TRBV5-1 and TRBJ1-1, with 8 positions matching TRBD1. Germline V gives CDR1 SGHRS, CDR2 YFSETQ. The CDR3 runs 15 residues. V lost 5 bases to trimming and J lost 3 bases; unmatched junction nucleotides: 9.

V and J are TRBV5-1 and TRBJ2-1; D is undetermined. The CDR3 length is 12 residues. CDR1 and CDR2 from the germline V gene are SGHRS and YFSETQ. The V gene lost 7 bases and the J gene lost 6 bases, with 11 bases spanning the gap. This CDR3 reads CASHTPGNEQFF. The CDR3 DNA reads TGCGCCAGCCACACCCCAGGCAATGAGCAGTTCTTC. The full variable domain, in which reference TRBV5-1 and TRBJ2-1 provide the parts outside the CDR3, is KAGVTQTPRYLIKTRGQQVTLSCSPISGHRSVSWYQQTPGQGLQFLFEYFSETQRNKGNFPGRFSGRQFSNSRSEMNVSTLELGDSALYLCASHTPGNEQFFGPGTRLTVL.

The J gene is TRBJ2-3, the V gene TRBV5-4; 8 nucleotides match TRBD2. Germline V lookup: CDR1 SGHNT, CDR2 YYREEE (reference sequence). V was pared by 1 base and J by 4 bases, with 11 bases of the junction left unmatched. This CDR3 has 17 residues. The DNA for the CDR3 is TGTGCCAGCAGCTTGTCCCGGGGGGGCAGCGTGTCAGATACGCAGTATTTT. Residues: CASSLSRGGSVSDTQYF.

CDR3 DNA: TGTGCCAGCAGAACAGGGGGTTCCACAGATACGCAGTATTTT. This codes for CASRTGGSTDTQYF. The genes are TRBV6-1 and TRBJ2-3; 8 positions match TRBD1. Germline V gene lookup returns CDR1 MNHNS and CDR2 SASEGT. With V trimmed by 6 bases and J by 2 bases, 4 bases remained unmatched. This CDR3 is 14 amino acids long.

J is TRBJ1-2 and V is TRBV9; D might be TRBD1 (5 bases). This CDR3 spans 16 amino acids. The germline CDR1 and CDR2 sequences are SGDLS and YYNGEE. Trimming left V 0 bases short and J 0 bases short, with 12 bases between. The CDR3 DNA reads TGTGCCAGCAGCGTAGGTCTGGGGCCTTCTAACTATGGCTACACCTTC. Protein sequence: CASSVGLGPSNYGYTF.

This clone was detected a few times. The CDR3 sequence: CASSGLTSNQPQHF. The CDR3 DNA sequence: TGTGCCAGCAGCGGACTTACTAGCAATCAGCCCCAGCATTTT. The chain joins TRBV2 to TRBJ1-5; D remains ambiguous. Per the germline V gene, CDR1 is SNHLY and CDR2 is FYNNEI. This CDR3 contains 14 residues. With 6 bases removed from V and 0 bases from J, the gap between germline ends came to 9 bases.

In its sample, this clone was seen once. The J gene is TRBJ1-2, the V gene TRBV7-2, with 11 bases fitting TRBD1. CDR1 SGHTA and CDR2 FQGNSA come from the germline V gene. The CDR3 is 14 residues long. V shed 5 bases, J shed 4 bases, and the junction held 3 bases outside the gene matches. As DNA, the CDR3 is TGTGCCAGCAGCATCGGACAGGGGGCCTATGGCTACACCTTC. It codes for CASSIGQGAYGYTF.

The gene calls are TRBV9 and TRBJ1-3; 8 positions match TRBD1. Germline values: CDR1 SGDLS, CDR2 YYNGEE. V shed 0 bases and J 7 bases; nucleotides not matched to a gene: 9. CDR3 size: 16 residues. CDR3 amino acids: CASSVGAGGSRNTIYF. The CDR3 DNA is TGTGCCAGCAGCGTAGGCGCAGGGGGCAGTCGGAACACCATATATTTT.